The 9 T cell receptor beta chains reported below all come from one sample, sequenced in a study of shared clonotypes between healthy human individuals. Using immunoSEQ multiplex PCR, the repertoire was profiled, and TCRdb retains in-frame clones only, with some absent. The table shows 470,000 or so clones, with more than 65% occurring only once. The sequenced sample consisted of PBMCs. These receptors came from a middle-aged woman in good health. Some clones in this sample may be carry-over from other donors' samples.

The chain joins TRBV29-1 to TRBJ2-5, with D tentatively TRBD1 (6 bases). This CDR3 region has 15 residues. V lost 0 bases and J lost 1, with 12 bases in between. Germline CDR1 and CDR2: SQVTM and ANQGSEA. In DNA form, the CDR3 reads TGCAGCGTTGAAGATGGGGCAGGGGCCCAAGAGACCCAGTACTTC. Its translation: CSVEDGAGAQETQYF.

The chain's CDR3 is CAISERQTNYGYTF. Written as DNA, the CDR3 is TGTGCCATCAGTGAGCGGCAGACTAACTATGGCTACACCTTC. The chain has TRBV10-3 and TRBJ1-2; no clear D gene. CDR3 length: 14 amino acids. Trimming shortened V by 2 bases and J by 0 bases, and 7 bases separated the two germline ends. The germline CDR1 and CDR2 sequences are ENHRY and SYGVKD.

V usage is TRBV5-6 and J usage is TRBJ2-4; D might be TRBD2 (5 bases). This CDR3 contains 17 residues. Trimming shortened V by 3 bases and J by 2 bases, and 18 bases separated the two germline ends. From germline, CDR1 is SGHDT and CDR2 YYEEEE. CDR3 region: CASSWRSSVGTKNIQYF. DNA of the CDR3: TGTGCCAGCAGCTGGAGGAGTTCCGTTGGAACCAAAAACATTCAGTACTTC. Full variable domain (missing parts from reference TRBV5-6 and TRBJ2-4): DAGVTQSPTHLIKTRGQQVTLRCSPKSGHDTVSWYQQALGQGPQFIFQYYEEEERQRGNFPDRFSGHQFPNYSSELNVNALLLGDSALYLCASSWRSSVGTKNIQYFGAGTRLSVL.

This clone was observed at least ten times. Different DNA sequences within this sample yield the same CDR3. The J gene is TRBJ2-7, the V gene TRBV19, with TRBD1 matching 8 bases. Germline lookup yields CDR1 LNHDA and CDR2 SQIVND (reference sequence). V lost 10 bases, J lost 3 bases, and 8 bases stayed unmatched. This CDR3 has 13 residues. CDR3: CATAGTGGYEQYF. As DNA, the CDR3 is TGTGCCACCGCCGGGACAGGTGGCTACGAGCAGTACTTC.

V is TRBV9 and J is TRBJ2-5, with D possibly TRBD2 on 5 matching bases. The CDR3 has 15 amino acids. Germline assignment: CDR1 SGDLS and CDR2 YYNGEE. V lost 1 base, J lost 4 bases, and 14 bases lay in between. Here the CDR3 reads CASSVSTLRGETQYF. CDR3 sequence (DNA): TGTGCCAGCAGCGTATCCACCCTTCGGGGAGAGACCCAGTACTTC.

This clone was seen a single time. The CDR3 bases are TGTGCCAGCAGCTCCCGAGCGGGAGGATGGACCGGGGAGCTGTTTTTT. Translated: CASSSRAGGWTGELFF. V usage is TRBV7-9 and J usage is TRBJ2-2, with 9 bases aligning to TRBD2. Trimming removed 4 bases from V and 5 bases from J; junction bases left unmatched: 8. This CDR3 contains 16 residues. Per the germline V gene, CDR1 is SEHNR and CDR2 is FQNEAQ (reference sequence).

The chain has TRBV5-1 and TRBJ2-1, with 8 positions matching TRBD1. Trimming took 9 bases from V and 7 from J; bases not matched to a gene: 15. Germline V gene data show CDR1 as SGHRS and CDR2 as YFSETQ. This CDR3 is built from 15 residues. DNA for the CDR3: TGCGCCACCGGTACGGGGGCAGGGGGCATGAATGAGCAGTTCTTC. It codes for CATGTGAGGMNEQFF.

V usage is TRBV7-6 and J usage is TRBJ2-7; unclear D gene. The V end lost 1 base, the J end lost 2 bases, and 9 bases lay between the germline ends. CDR3 length equals 14 residues. Germline V gene sequence: CDR1 SGHVS, CDR2 FNYEAQ. The CDR3: CASSLEASAYEQYF. The CDR3 region has the DNA TGTGCCAGCAGCTTAGAGGCCAGCGCCTACGAGCAGTACTTC.

To note about this clone: This clone may be a read error of a much larger clone one base away. The J gene is TRBJ2-7, the V gene TRBV30, with D maybe TRBD1 (5 bases). There are 13 residues in the CDR3. CDR1 and CDR2 (germline): GTSNPN, SVGIG (reference sequence). This CDR3 reads CALSLDMSYEQYF. The DNA for the CDR3 is TGTGCCTTGAGTCTGGACATGAGCTACGAGCAGTACTTC.